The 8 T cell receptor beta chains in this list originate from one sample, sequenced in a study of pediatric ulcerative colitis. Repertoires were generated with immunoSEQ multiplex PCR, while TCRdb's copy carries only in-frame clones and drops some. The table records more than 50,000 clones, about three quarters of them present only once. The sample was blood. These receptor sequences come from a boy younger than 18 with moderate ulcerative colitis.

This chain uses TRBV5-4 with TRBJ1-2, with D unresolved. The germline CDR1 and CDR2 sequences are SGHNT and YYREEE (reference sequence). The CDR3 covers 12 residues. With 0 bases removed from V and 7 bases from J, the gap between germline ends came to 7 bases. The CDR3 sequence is CASSLGAGGYTF. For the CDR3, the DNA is TGTGCCAGCAGCTTGGGGGCTGGTGGCTACACCTTC. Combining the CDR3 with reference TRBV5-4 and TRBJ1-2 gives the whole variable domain ETGVTQSPTHLIKTRGQQVTLRCSSQSGHNTVSWYQQALGQGPQFIFQYYREEENGRGNFPPRFSGLQFPNYSSELNVNALELDDSALYLCASSLGAGGYTFGSGTRLTVV.

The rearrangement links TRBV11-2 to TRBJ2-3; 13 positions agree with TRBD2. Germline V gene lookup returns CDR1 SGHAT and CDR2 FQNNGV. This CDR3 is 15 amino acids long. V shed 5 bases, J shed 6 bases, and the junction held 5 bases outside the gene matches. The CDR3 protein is CASSPGLAGVDTQYF. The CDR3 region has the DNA TGTGCCAGCAGCCCTGGACTAGCGGGAGTCGATACGCAGTATTTT.

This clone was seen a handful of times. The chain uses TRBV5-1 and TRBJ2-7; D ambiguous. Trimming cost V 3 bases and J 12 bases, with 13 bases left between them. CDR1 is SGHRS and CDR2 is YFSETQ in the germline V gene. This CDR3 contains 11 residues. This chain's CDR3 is CASSSNSLSYF. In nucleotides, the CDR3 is TGCGCCAGCAGCTCTAACAGCCTTTCGTACTTC.

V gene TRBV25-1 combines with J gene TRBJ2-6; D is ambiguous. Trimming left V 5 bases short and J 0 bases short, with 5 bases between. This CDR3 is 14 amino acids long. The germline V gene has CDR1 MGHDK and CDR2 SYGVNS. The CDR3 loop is CASSRFSGANVLTF. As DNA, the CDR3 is TGTGCCAGCAGTCGCTTCTCTGGGGCCAACGTCCTGACTTTC.

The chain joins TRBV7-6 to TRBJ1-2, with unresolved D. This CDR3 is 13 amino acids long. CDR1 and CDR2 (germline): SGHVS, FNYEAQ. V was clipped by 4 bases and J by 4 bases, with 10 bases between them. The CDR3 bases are TGTGCCAGCAGCTCGTTCCGGGGCTATGGCTACACCTTC. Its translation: CASSSFRGYGYTF. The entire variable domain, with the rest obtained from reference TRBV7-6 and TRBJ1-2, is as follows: GAGVSQSPRYKVTKRGQDVALRCDPISGHVSLYWYRQALGQGPEFLTYFNYEAQQDKSGLPNDRFSAERPEGSISTLTIQRTEQRDSAMYRCASSSFRGYGYTFGSGTRLTVV.

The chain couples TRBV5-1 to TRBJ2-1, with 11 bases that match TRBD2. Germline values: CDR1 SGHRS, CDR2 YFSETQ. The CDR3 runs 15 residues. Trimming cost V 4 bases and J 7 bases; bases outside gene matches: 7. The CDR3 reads CASSRVGTSGNEQFF. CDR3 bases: TGCGCCAGCAGCCGCGTTGGGACTAGCGGTAATGAGCAGTTCTTC.

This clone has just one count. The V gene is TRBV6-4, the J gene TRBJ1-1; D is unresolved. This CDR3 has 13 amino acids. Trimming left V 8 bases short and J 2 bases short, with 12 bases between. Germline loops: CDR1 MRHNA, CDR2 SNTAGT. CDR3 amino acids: CASLYQDNTEAFF. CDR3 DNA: TGTGCCAGCCTATATCAGGACAACACTGAAGCTTTCTTT.

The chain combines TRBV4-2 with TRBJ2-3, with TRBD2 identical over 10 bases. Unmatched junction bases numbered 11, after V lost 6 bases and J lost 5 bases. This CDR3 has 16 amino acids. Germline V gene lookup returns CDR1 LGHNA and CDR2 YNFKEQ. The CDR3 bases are TGTGCCAGCAGTCCACGGGGTAGCGGGGGGATAGATACGCAGTATTTT. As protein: CASSPRGSGGIDTQYF.